This passage covers 31 T cell receptor beta chains from one sample sequenced in a study of blood T cell repertoires in COVID-19. Clones were read by immunoSEQ multiplex PCR, and TCRdb kept only the in-frame ones, dropping some. Of 250,000 to 400,000 clones in the sample, around 86% were seen once. The sample consisted of PBMCs or T cells enriched from blood (not recorded which). The receptors come from a man in his 60s who had recovered from COVID-19.

The J gene is TRBJ2-7, the V gene TRBV10-2, with TRBD1 matching 7 bases. The CDR3 length is 14 residues. The ends lost 6 bases at V and 5 bases at J; junction bases unmatched: 10. In germline, CDR1 is WSHSY, CDR2 SAAADI. The CDR3, as DNA: TGCGCCAGCAGCCCCGGGACAGTCAACCACGAGCAGTACTTC. Translating gives CASSPGTVNHEQYF.

The rearrangement links TRBV7-2 to TRBJ2-3; TRBD2 agrees at 7 bases. Germline V gene lookup returns CDR1 SGHTA and CDR2 FQGNSA. Germline trimming cut 1 base from V and 5 bases from J; bases unmatched to any gene: 9. The CDR3 loop spans 16 amino acids. The CDR3 sequence: CASSLDVGGPGDTQYF. In DNA form, the CDR3 reads TGTGCCAGCAGCTTAGATGTGGGAGGGCCAGGAGATACGCAGTATTTT.

CDR3 sequence reads: CASKETSGSYEQYF. CDR3 in DNA: TGTGCCAGCAAGGAGACTAGCGGGTCCTACGAGCAGTACTTC. The V call is TRBV5-4, the J call TRBJ2-7; 10 bases align to TRBD2. Germline trimming cut 6 bases from V and 1 base from J; bases unmatched to any gene: 4. CDR3 length equals 14 residues. Looked up from germline, CDR1 is SGHNT and CDR2 is YYREEE (reference sequence).

The chain carries TRBV23-1 and TRBJ2-7, with 10 bases aligning to TRBD1. TRBV23-1 is sorted into the ORF group, with uncertain function. Unmatched junction bases numbered 0, after V lost 8 bases and J lost 2 bases. CDR3 length: 12 amino acids. DNA of the CDR3: TGCGCCAGCGGGACAGGGGCCTACGAGCAGTACTTC. Translating gives CASGTGAYEQYF.

The chain has TRBV7-2 and TRBJ2-3; a possible D gene is TRBD2 (5 bases). V shed 5 bases and J shed 3 bases, with 12 bases lying between them. This CDR3 has 14 amino acids. Germline lookup yields CDR1 SGHTA and CDR2 FQGNSA. The CDR3 loop is CASSTRTGTDTQYF. DNA of the CDR3: TGTGCCAGCAGCACGCGGACGGGGACAGATACGCAGTATTTT.

This chain joins TRBV18 and TRBJ1-4, with D unclear. The CDR3 has 17 amino acids. Germline V CDR1 and CDR2: KGHSH, LQKENI. Between the trimmed V and J ends, which lost 5 bases and 2 bases, there was a span of 18 bases. CDR3 nucleotides: TGTGCCAGCTCATCTCCCCGACGAGCCGGGACTAATGAAAAACTGTTTTTT. Protein sequence: CASSSPRRAGTNEKLFF.

V is TRBV28 and J is TRBJ2-1; 8 nucleotides align to TRBD2. Germline V lookup: CDR1 MDHEN, CDR2 SYDVKM. V was clipped by 6 bases and J by 0 bases; unmatched bases: 7. The CDR3 has 16 residues. This CDR3 reads CASRQTSGVSYNEQFF. CDR3 nucleotide sequence: TGTGCCAGCAGGCAAACTAGCGGAGTCTCCTACAATGAGCAGTTCTTC. The full variable domain, with the rest looked up from reference TRBV28 and TRBJ2-1, is DVKVTQSSRYLVKRTGEKVFLECVQDMDHENMFWYRQDPGLGLRLIYFSYDVKMKEKGDIPEGYSVSREKKERFSLILESASTNQTSMYLCASRQTSGVSYNEQFFGPGTRLTVL.

This chain links TRBV5-1 with TRBJ2-5, with 8 bases that match TRBD2. The V gene's germline CDR1 is SGHRS and CDR2 YFSETQ. The CDR3 sequence is 16 residues long. Trimming at V came to 0 bases and at J to 1 base, leaving 5 bases not matched to a gene. In DNA, the CDR3 is TGCGCCAGCAGCTTGGGGACTAGCCTCATCCAAGAGACCCAGTACTTC. Amino acid sequence: CASSLGTSLIQETQYF. The full variable domain, completed using reference TRBV5-1 and TRBJ2-5, is KAGVTQTPRYLIKTRGQQVTLSCSPISGHRSVSWYQQTPGQGLQFLFEYFSETQRNKGNFPGRFSGRQFSNSRSEMNVSTLELGDSALYLCASSLGTSLIQETQYFGPGTRLLVL.

The chain couples TRBV7-9 to TRBJ1-6, with D possibly TRBD1 on 6 matching bases. With 1 base removed from V and 4 bases from J, the gap between germline ends came to 14 bases. Germline values: CDR1 SEHNR, CDR2 FQNEAQ (reference sequence). The CDR3 consists of 17 residues. CDR3 DNA sequence: TGTGCCAGCAGCTTAGATAGTGGACAGTCTTATAATTCACCCCTCCACTTT. Translating it yields CASSLDSGQSYNSPLHF.

The chain recombines TRBV4-3 with TRBJ1-1; possible D gene TRBD1, 5 bases. V lost 0 bases, J lost 1 base, and 12 bases lay in between. The V gene's germline CDR1 is LGHNA and CDR2 YSLEER. This CDR3 comprises 16 residues. CDR3 nucleotides: TGCGCCAGCAGCCAAGATTGGACATTAGAGAACACTGAAGCTTTCTTT. Translation gives CASSQDWTLENTEAFF.

V gene TRBV4-3 combines with J gene TRBJ2-7; D is perhaps TRBD2 (5 bases). V lost 4 bases and J 3 bases, leaving 19 bases between the germline ends. The CDR3 has 16 residues. Germline assignment: CDR1 LGHNA and CDR2 YSLEER. CDR3 bases: TGCGCCAGCAGCCCTGATTCTGAGGGAGATCGCTACGAGCAGTACTTC. The encoded protein is CASSPDSEGDRYEQYF.

This clone has only one observation. The chain combines TRBV7-6 with TRBJ2-1, with a weak D call TRBD1 (6 bases). V lost 4 bases and J lost 8, with 15 bases in between. Germline V gene sequence: CDR1 SGHVS, CDR2 FNYEAQ. The CDR3 covers 14 residues. The chain's CDR3 is CASSSTGTYDEQFF. DNA of the CDR3: TGTGCCAGCAGCTCGACAGGAACATACGATGAGCAGTTCTTC.

The V gene is TRBV19, the J gene TRBJ1-2; possibly TRBD1 for D (5 bases). Per the germline V gene, CDR1 is LNHDA and CDR2 is SQIVND (reference sequence). There are 12 residues in the CDR3. Deletions cut 10 bases from V and 4 bases from J, with 13 bases between. This chain's CDR3 is CATAGQSYGYTF. The CDR3 nucleotides are TGTGCCACCGCGGGGCAGTCCTATGGCTACACCTTC.

The chain combines TRBV10-3 with TRBJ2-3, with 16 bases identical to TRBD2. Per germline, CDR1 ENHRY and CDR2 SYGVKD. V was clipped by 6 bases and J by 4 bases; unmatched bases: 7. The CDR3 sequence is 17 residues long. The CDR3 region is CAIRSGTSGRGPDTQYF. Here the CDR3 DNA reads TGTGCCATCAGATCCGGGACTAGCGGGAGGGGTCCAGATACGCAGTATTTT.

This rearrangement joins TRBV24-1 to TRBJ2-1; 7 positions agree with TRBD1. Germline CDR1 reads KGHDR; CDR2 reads SFDVKD. The CDR3 is made up of 15 amino acids. Germline trimming cut 3 bases from V and 2 bases from J; bases unmatched to any gene: 3. The CDR3 protein is CATSDPQGPYNEQFF. For the CDR3, the DNA is TGTGCCACCAGTGATCCACAGGGGCCCTACAATGAGCAGTTCTTC.

J is TRBJ2-7 and V is TRBV7-2; 10 bases are a match to TRBD2. There are 14 residues in the CDR3. V trimming: 5 bases; J trimming: 4 bases; junction bases outside the gene matches: 5. Per the germline V gene, CDR1 is SGHTA and CDR2 is FQGNSA. This CDR3 reads CASSPVSGRYEQYF. The CDR3 DNA reads TGTGCCAGCAGCCCAGTTAGCGGGAGGTACGAGCAGTACTTC.

The chain uses TRBV6-5 and TRBJ2-3; a possible D gene is TRBD1 (6 bases). V was clipped by 2 bases and J by 4 bases, with 10 bases between them. CDR1 and CDR2 from the germline V gene are MNHEY and SVGAGI. This CDR3 region has 14 residues. The DNA for the CDR3 is TGTGCCAGCAGTTACCAGGGGAAGTCAGATACGCAGTATTTT. Translating gives CASSYQGKSDTQYF.

Only one count was recorded for this clone. The chain combines TRBV27 with TRBJ2-7; TRBD1 aligns across 7 bases. Germline-derived CDR1 and CDR2 are MNHEY and SMNVEV (reference sequence). This CDR3 region has 15 residues. With V trimmed by 4 bases and J by 2 bases, 8 bases remained unmatched. In nucleotides, the CDR3 is TGTGCCAGCAGTTCCCGACAGGGCGCAACCTACGAGCAGTACTTC. It is translated as CASSSRQGATYEQYF.

The CDR3 region has the DNA TGTGCCAGCACTAGGACTAGCCCAACTTCCTACGAGCAGTACTTC. Translated, it gives CASTRTSPTSYEQYF. The rearrangement joins TRBV28 to TRBJ2-7; TRBD2 agrees at 8 bases. V lost 7 bases and J lost 1; bases outside the gene matches: 9. CDR1 is MDHEN and CDR2 is SYDVKM in the germline V gene. This CDR3 region has 15 residues. The whole variable domain, remainder taken from reference TRBV28 and TRBJ2-7, is DVKVTQSSRYLVKRTGEKVFLECVQDMDHENMFWYRQDPGLGLRLIYFSYDVKMKEKGDIPEGYSVSREKKERFSLILESASTNQTSMYLCASTRTSPTSYEQYFGPGTRLTVT.

This chain uses TRBV28 with TRBJ1-1; D uncertain. Germline lookup yields CDR1 MDHEN and CDR2 SYDVKM. V lost 10 bases and J lost 0, with 6 bases in between. The length of the CDR3 is 11 residues. CDR3 in amino acids: CATSVNTEAFF. In DNA form, the CDR3 reads TGTGCCACCTCAGTGAACACTGAAGCTTTCTTT.

The genes are TRBV6-2 or TRBV6-3 and TRBJ2-7; D is perhaps TRBD2 (5 bases). Germline V gene sequence: CDR1 MNHEY, CDR2 SVGEGT. V lost 2 bases and J 3 bases, leaving 14 bases between the germline ends. The CDR3 loop spans 15 amino acids. The CDR3 reads CASSYQSGSYYEQYF. CDR3 in DNA: TGTGCCAGCAGTTACCAGAGCGGTTCTTACTACGAGCAGTACTTC.

This chain joins TRBV13 and TRBJ1-2, with D possibly matching TRBD1 (6 bases). The CDR3 is 17 amino acids. Between the trimmed V and J ends, which lost 4 bases and 5 bases, there was a span of 23 bases. CDR1 is PRHDT and CDR2 is FYEKMQ in the germline V gene (reference sequence). DNA for the CDR3: TGTGCCAGCAGCTCCATAAGTTACGTCAGGGGCGGGTATGGCTACACCTTC. Translation: CASSSISYVRGGYGYTF. The full variable domain, completed using reference TRBV13 and TRBJ1-2, is AAGVIQSPRHLIKEKRETATLKCYPIPRHDTVYWYQQGPGQDPQFLISFYEKMQSDKGSIPDRFSAQQFSDYHSELNMSSLELGDSALYFCASSSISYVRGGYGYTFGSGTRLTVV.

The chain joins TRBV5-1 to TRBJ1-1, with a weak D call TRBD1 (5 bases). The CDR3 loop spans 14 amino acids. CDR1 and CDR2 (germline): SGHRS, YFSETQ. The V and J ends lost 3 bases and 6 bases respectively, with 15 bases between them. CDR3 coding DNA: TGCGCCAGCAGCTCTATGGGAGGGGAGGCTGAAGCTTTCTTT. Translating gives CASSSMGGEAEAFF.

The chain has TRBV15 and TRBJ2-1, with TRBD2 identical over 12 bases. Germline CDR1 and CDR2: LNHNV and YYDKDF (reference sequence). The J segment lost 4 bases and the V segment lost 0 bases, leaving 1 base of the junction unmatched. There are 16 residues in the CDR3. CDR3 sequence reads: CATSRDLAGGYNEQFF. The CDR3 bases are TGTGCCACCAGCAGAGATCTAGCGGGAGGGTACAATGAGCAGTTCTTC.

CDR3: CASSEISLKHSNQPQHF. DNA of the CDR3: TGTGCCAGCAGTGAAATCTCTCTCAAACATAGCAATCAGCCCCAGCATTTT. The chain has TRBV6-1 and TRBJ1-5, with no clear D. V shed 2 bases and J shed 0 bases, with 14 bases lying between them. Germline assignment: CDR1 MNHNS and CDR2 SASEGT. The CDR3 covers 17 residues.

The chain combines TRBV6-2 or TRBV6-3 with TRBJ1-5; D unclear. V shed 6 bases and J shed 0 bases, with 9 bases lying between them. The CDR3 loop spans 14 amino acids. In germline, CDR1 is MNHEY, CDR2 SVGEGT. CDR3 DNA: TGTGCCAGCAGCATAATTTATAGCAATCAGCCCCAGCATTTT. Protein: CASSIIYSNQPQHF.

The V call is TRBV13, the J call TRBJ2-3; D is uncertain. Trimming stripped 0 bases from V and 0 bases from J, with 10 bases between. Germline CDR1 and CDR2: PRHDT and FYEKMQ (reference sequence). This CDR3 comprises 16 residues. In nucleotides, the CDR3 is TGTGCCAGCAGCTTAGGCCGGCGCGGTAGCACAGATACGCAGTATTTT. Its protein product is CASSLGRRGSTDTQYF.

The chain is built from TRBV18 and TRBJ2-3; TRBD2 matches 9 bases. V dropped 4 bases and J dropped 0; count of bases not matched to a gene: 5. CDR1 is KGHSH and CDR2 is LQKENI in the germline V gene. This CDR3 comprises 16 residues. CDR3 nucleotide sequence: TGTGCCAGCTCACGAACTAGCGGGCCTAGCACAGATACGCAGTATTTT. Translated, it gives CASSRTSGPSTDTQYF.

The chain employs TRBV5-6 and TRBJ2-3, with 7 bases lining up with TRBD2. The germline CDR1 and CDR2 sequences are SGHDT and YYEEEE. CDR3 length: 15 amino acids. Trimming took 3 bases from V and 1 from J; bases not matched to a gene: 5. Here the CDR3 DNA reads TGTGCCAGCAGCTCAGGACTAGTAGGCACAGATACGCAGTATTTT. Protein: CASSSGLVGTDTQYF.

The chain uses TRBV5-1 and TRBJ2-7, with 11 bases aligning to TRBD2. V was clipped by 0 bases and J by 2 bases; unmatched bases: 4. The CDR3 is 16 residues long. Germline CDR1 is SGHRS and CDR2 is YFSETQ. CDR3 protein: CASSLVGLADTYEQYF. In DNA, the CDR3 is TGCGCCAGCAGCTTGGTGGGACTAGCGGACACCTACGAGCAGTACTTC.

V gene TRBV6-5 combines with J gene TRBJ2-7; 9 bases map to TRBD2. Trimming removed 9 bases from V and 0 bases from J; junction bases left unmatched: 3. Looked up from germline, CDR1 is MNHEY and CDR2 is SVGAGI. The CDR3 is 13 amino acids. Here the CDR3 reads CASLAGLSYEQYF. CDR3 coding DNA: TGTGCCAGTCTAGCGGGACTCTCCTACGAGCAGTACTTC.